These 24 T cell receptor beta chains were sequenced from one sample in a study of siplizumab effects on memory and regulatory T cells (dated by TCRdb to between 2017 and 2020). The method was the immunoSEQ multiplex PCR assay. In TCRdb, the immuneACCESS table is reduced to in-frame sequences with V and J assigned. These tables do not hold every clone; where another copy was compared, an unresolved V gene accounts for under half, and the others remain unexplained. This sample has about 100,000 clones in its table, and 85% to 95% of those were observed once. Of the sample, around 1.4% falls within the top ten clones. The sequencing sample was made of non-Treg CD4+ T cells sorted from blood. The cell subset or site label for this specimen denotes: FACS-sorted unstimulated CD4+ non-regulatory T cells. These receptors all stem from a human donor in good health.

The chain is built from TRBV30 and TRBJ1-3; no definite D call. From germline, CDR1 is GTSNPN and CDR2 SVGIG (reference sequence). This CDR3 region has 11 residues. Trimming shortened V by 2 bases and J by 8 bases, and 7 bases separated the two germline ends. This CDR3 reads CAWSLRDTIYF. The CDR3 bases are TGTGCCTGGAGTTTACGTGACACCATATATTTT.

The rearrangement joins TRBV18 to TRBJ2-3; D perhaps matches TRBD1 (5 bases). This CDR3 has 18 residues. V was pared by 1 base and J by 2 bases, with 19 bases between. Per the germline V gene, CDR1 is KGHSH and CDR2 is LQKENI. CDR3 nucleotide sequence: TGTGCCAGCTCACCACGGGTGCCTAGTTGGGGCTACACAGATACGCAGTATTTT. Protein sequence: CASSPRVPSWGYTDTQYF.

CDR3 region: CASISSLRFGQGGEAFF. The CDR3 DNA reads TGCGCCAGCATAAGTTCCCTAAGGTTCGGACAGGGGGGTGAAGCTTTCTTT. The chain couples TRBV10-1 to TRBJ1-1, with TRBD1 matching 10 bases. Germline V gives CDR1 WNHNN, CDR2 SYGVQD (reference sequence). With 7 bases clipped from V and 7 bases from J, the junction kept 18 bases outside the gene matches. There are 17 residues in the CDR3.

This clone was detected a few times. The rearrangement joins TRBV7-2 to TRBJ2-7; 11 bases fit TRBD2. The CDR3 extends over 14 amino acids. The germline gives CDR1 SGHTA, CDR2 FQGNSA. Unmatched junction bases numbered 1, after V lost 2 bases and J lost 4 bases. CDR3 DNA: TGTGCCAGCAGCTTAAGACTAGCGGGGTACGAGCAGTACTTC. Its protein is CASSLRLAGYEQYF.

This clone appeared a single time. J is TRBJ2-2 and V is TRBV5-1, with TRBD1 identical over 11 bases. The V and J ends lost 4 bases and 5 bases, in that order; junction bases with no gene match: 4. CDR3 length: 15 residues. Looked up from germline, CDR1 is SGHRS and CDR2 is YFSETQ. The CDR3, as DNA: TGCGCCAGCAGCCGGACAGGGGGCGCAACCGGGGAGCTGTTTTTT. Its translation is CASSRTGGATGELFF.

The chain uses TRBV6-6 and TRBJ1-5, with D possibly being TRBD1 (5 bases). The CDR3 extends over 15 amino acids. Germline values: CDR1 MNHNY, CDR2 SVGAGI (reference sequence). V dropped 6 bases and J dropped 3 bases, with 15 bases sitting between them. CDR3 nucleotide sequence: TGTGCCAGCAGGAGGGACTTCTCGGACAATCAGCCCCAGCATTTT. Protein sequence: CASRRDFSDNQPQHF.

The chain uses TRBV9 and TRBJ2-7; the D is unclear. The CDR3 runs to 14 residues. CDR1 is SGDLS, CDR2 YYNGEE, per germline. V was cut by 3 bases and J by 1 base, with 11 bases left in between. The CDR3, as DNA: TGTGCCAGCAGCGCGGCTGCACCTTCCTACGAGCAGTACTTC. Amino acids: CASSAAAPSYEQYF.

CDR3 in amino acids: CASSPGAGWSYEQYF. CDR3 DNA: TGTGCCAGCAGCCCTGGAGCGGGATGGTCCTACGAGCAGTACTTC. This chain joins TRBV11-2 and TRBJ2-7, with 7 positions matching TRBD2. This CDR3 region has 15 residues. Unmatched junction bases numbered 8, after V lost 5 bases and J lost 1 base. CDR1 SGHAT and CDR2 FQNNGV come from the germline V gene.

This rearrangement joins TRBV20-1 to TRBJ1-4; D remains unclear. CDR3 length: 10 residues. Germline CDR1 and CDR2: DFQATT and SNEGSKA (reference sequence). V dropped 3 bases and J dropped 8 bases, with 4 bases sitting between them. CDR3 sequence (DNA): TGCAGTGCTAGGCGCGAAAAACTGTTTTTT. It specifies CSARREKLFF.

The gene calls are TRBV20-1 and TRBJ2-2; unclear D gene. Trimming pared 3 bases from V and 7 bases from J, leaving 6 bases between. Looked up from germline, CDR1 is DFQATT and CDR2 is SNEGSKA (reference sequence). The CDR3 covers 11 residues. The DNA of the CDR3 is TGCAGTGCTAGCTCGGGCGGGGAGCTGTTTTTT. Translation: CSASSGGELFF.

V gene TRBV5-1 combines with J gene TRBJ2-3; 11 bases match TRBD2. Germline values: CDR1 SGHRS, CDR2 YFSETQ. Losses at the gene ends were 1 base for V and 5 bases for J; bases not matched to a gene: 12. The CDR3 runs 18 residues. The CDR3 DNA sequence: TGCGCCAGCAGCTTGCCGCGCCCCACCACTAGCGGGGGAGATACGCAGTATTTT. This gives the protein CASSLPRPTTSGGDTQYF.

The genes are TRBV19 and TRBJ1-5; D is uncertain. This CDR3 region has 13 residues. Trimming removed 7 bases from V and 0 bases from J, with 7 bases in between. Germline CDR1 and CDR2: LNHDA and SQIVND (reference sequence). CDR3 DNA sequence: TGTGCCAGTACAGATTATAGCAATCAGCCCCAGCATTTT. Amino acid sequence: CASTDYSNQPQHF.

The chain carries TRBV5-6 and TRBJ2-1, with 11 bases aligning to TRBD1. Germline trimming cut 2 bases from V and 6 bases from J; bases unmatched to any gene: 4. This CDR3 has 15 amino acids. From germline, CDR1 is SGHDT and CDR2 YYEEEE. This CDR3 is CASSFSGTGGNEQFF. In DNA form, the CDR3 reads TGTGCCAGCAGCTTCTCCGGGACAGGGGGCAATGAGCAGTTCTTC.

CDR3 sequence (DNA): TGCGCCAGCAGCAGGCCCCCCGGGGAACTGTTTTTT. Its protein is CASSRPPGELFF. The chain links TRBV5-1 to TRBJ1-4; D remains unclear. CDR1 SGHRS and CDR2 YFSETQ come from the germline V gene. V lost 4 bases and J lost 12, with 13 bases in between. CDR3 size: 12 residues.

This chain links TRBV5-1 with TRBJ1-6; D might be TRBD1 (5 bases). The CDR3 totals 17 residues. CDR1 is SGHRS, CDR2 YFSETQ, per germline. V lost 4 bases to trimming and J lost 6 bases, with 20 bases between them. The CDR3 is CASSHTAGTRGNSPLHF. In nucleotides, the CDR3 is TGCGCCAGCAGCCACACCGCCGGGACCCGGGGTAATTCACCCCTCCACTTT.

This clone appeared once. The chain has TRBV15 and TRBJ1-6, with 9 bases aligning to TRBD1. With 2 bases clipped from V and 8 bases from J, the junction kept 13 bases outside the gene matches. The germline V gene has CDR1 LNHNV and CDR2 YYDKDF (reference sequence). CDR3 length: 18 amino acids. The CDR3 sequence: CATSRSGGDRARDSPLHF. The CDR3 DNA follows: TGTGCCACCAGCAGATCTGGGGGGGACAGGGCCCGAGATTCACCCCTCCACTTT.

The chain couples TRBV28 to TRBJ2-7; D is unclear. Germline lookup yields CDR1 MDHEN and CDR2 SYDVKM. V lost 3 bases to trimming and J lost 5 bases, with 5 bases between them. CDR3 length equals 11 residues. This CDR3 reads CASSLGHEQYF. In nucleotides, the CDR3 is TGTGCCAGCAGTTTGGGTCACGAGCAGTACTTC.

J is TRBJ2-2 and V is TRBV11-2; TRBD1 matches at 7 bases. From germline, CDR1 is SGHAT and CDR2 FQNNGV. The CDR3 is 13 amino acids. Trimming removed 8 bases from V and 1 base from J; junction bases left unmatched: 1. DNA for the CDR3: TGTGCCAGCGGACAGGAGAACACCGGGGAGCTGTTTTTT. Amino acid sequence: CASGQENTGELFF.

The rearrangement links TRBV19 to TRBJ2-7; D is uncertain. The germline CDR1 and CDR2 sequences are LNHDA and SQIVND (reference sequence). This CDR3 has 14 amino acids. The V end lost 5 bases, the J end lost 0 bases, and 11 bases lay between the germline ends. The CDR3 nucleotides read TGTGCCAGTAGTCCCAGGCTAAGCTCCTACGAGCAGTACTTC. This codes for CASSPRLSSYEQYF.

CDR3 protein: CASSKGVPVDNYGYTF. The CDR3 region has the DNA TGTGCCAGCTCAAAAGGAGTTCCGGTAGATAACTATGGCTACACCTTC. The chain uses TRBV18 and TRBJ1-2, with D uncertain. Trimming took 5 bases from V and 1 from J, leaving 17 bases between them. CDR1 KGHSH and CDR2 LQKENI come from the germline V gene. The CDR3 runs to 16 residues.

This clone has a single count. CDR3 region: CASSETLTGGTYEQYF. The CDR3 DNA reads TGTGCCAGCAGTGAAACCTTAACGGGAGGTACCTACGAGCAGTACTTC. The chain recombines TRBV25-1 with TRBJ2-7, with TRBD2 matching over 7 bases. This CDR3 spans 16 amino acids. Germline CDR1 reads MGHDK; CDR2 reads SYGVNS. Trimming cost V 2 bases and J 2 bases; bases outside gene matches: 9.

V is TRBV29-1 and J is TRBJ1-1; D remains ambiguous. The V gene lost 3 bases and the J gene lost 5 bases, with 13 bases spanning the gap. CDR1 and CDR2 from the germline V gene are SQVTM and ANQGSEA. CDR3 length: 13 amino acids. The CDR3: CSVESSSRTEAFF. The CDR3 DNA follows: TGCAGCGTTGAGAGCTCCTCGCGTACTGAAGCTTTCTTT.

This chain connects TRBV5-1 to TRBJ2-1; D perhaps matches TRBD2 (6 bases). V dropped 4 bases and J dropped 0 bases, with 14 bases sitting between them. From germline, CDR1 is SGHRS and CDR2 YFSETQ. The CDR3 is 16 residues long. CDR3 in amino acids: CASSPEDGSSYNEQFF. The CDR3 DNA reads as TGCGCCAGCAGCCCCGAGGACGGGAGCTCCTACAATGAGCAGTTCTTC.

V usage is TRBV29-1 and J usage is TRBJ1-1; a weak D match, TRBD1 (6 bases). Germline loops: CDR1 SQVTM, CDR2 ANQGSEA. V lost 7 bases and J lost 4, with 19 bases in between. The CDR3 has 14 amino acids. In nucleotides, the CDR3 is TGCAGCGCCGTAGAGTGGGGGGCGCGCACTGAAGCTTTCTTT. The encoded protein is CSAVEWGARTEAFF.